The 11 T cell receptor beta chains below all came from one sample that was sequenced in a study of blood T cell repertoires in COVID-19 (dated by TCRdb to the early 2020s). Receptors were amplified or captured by the immunoSEQ multiplex PCR assay. Sourced from immuneACCESS, this table was stored by TCRdb with only in-frame sequences that have V and J called. A share of the clones is absent; for the studies checked, an unresolved V gene accounts for under half, and the remainder has no known explanation. A total of about 230,000 clones appear in this sample, approximately 89% of them only once. Together, the top ten hold 4% of the sample. Sequencing input: PBMCs or T cells enriched from blood (not recorded which). These receptors were obtained from a woman under 40 with acute COVID-19.

The CDR3 reads CASSMVLAGSSYNEQFF. DNA for the CDR3: TGTGCCAGTAGTATGGTACTAGCGGGGAGCTCCTACAATGAGCAGTTCTTC. The chain is built from TRBV19 and TRBJ2-1; TRBD2 agrees at 10 bases. Germline V lookup: CDR1 LNHDA, CDR2 SQIVND (reference sequence). This CDR3 spans 17 amino acids. The V and J ends lost 3 bases and 0 bases, in that order; junction bases with no gene match: 5.

This clone was seen a single time. The chain links TRBV6-4 to TRBJ2-5; D gene uncertain. The germline V gene has CDR1 MRHNA and CDR2 SNTAGT. The V and J ends lost 5 bases and 1 base respectively, with 8 bases between them. This CDR3 has 13 amino acids. The CDR3 DNA follows: TGTGCCAGCAGTCGAGAACTCCAAGAGACCCAGTACTTC. Amino acid sequence: CASSRELQETQYF.

This rearrangement joins TRBV4-1 to TRBJ2-1; 11 bases agree with TRBD1. Germline trimming cut 1 base from V and 8 bases from J; bases unmatched to any gene: 10. The CDR3 has 17 amino acids. The germline CDR1 and CDR2 sequences are MGHRA and YSYEKL. The CDR3 sequence is CASSQVGTGGSWDEQFF. The CDR3 nucleotides are TGCGCCAGCAGCCAAGTGGGGACAGGGGGTTCATGGGATGAGCAGTTCTTC.

This rearrangement joins TRBV28 to TRBJ2-7, with a weak D call TRBD2 (5 bases). This CDR3 contains 15 residues. V was shortened by 4 bases and J by 6 bases, with 19 bases between the two germline ends. The germline CDR1 and CDR2 sequences are MDHEN and SYDVKM. The CDR3 coding sequence is TGTGCCAGCAGTTCCCCGACTAAAGCTGTGAGCGAGCAGTACTTC. Encoded protein: CASSSPTKAVSEQYF.

The chain's CDR3 is CASPRGGETQYF. CDR3 nucleotide sequence: TGCGCCAGCCCAAGGGGCGGAGAGACCCAGTACTTC. The chain combines TRBV10-1 with TRBJ2-5; weak D call: TRBD1 (5 bases). Trimming took off 8 bases at V and 4 bases at J, with 11 bases between the two ends. Germline V CDR1 and CDR2: WNHNN, SYGVQD (reference sequence). There are 12 residues in the CDR3.

V is TRBV3-1 (or the pseudogene TRBV3-2) and J is TRBJ1-1; 7 nucleotides align to TRBD1. In germline, CDR1 is LGHDT, CDR2 YNNKEL (reference sequence). V shed 0 bases, J shed 8 bases, and the junction held 6 bases outside the gene matches. The CDR3 spans 14 residues. The DNA of the CDR3 is TGTGCCAGCAGCCAAGATACGGGACAGTTGGAAGCTTTCTTT. Its protein product is CASSQDTGQLEAFF.

J is TRBJ1-2 and V is TRBV5-6; D perhaps matches TRBD1 (5 bases). Germline V lookup: CDR1 SGHDT, CDR2 YYEEEE. V was cut by 4 bases and J by 8 bases, with 12 bases left in between. This CDR3 comprises 12 residues. The CDR3 reads CASSPRVGGYTF. CDR3 nucleotides: TGTGCCAGCAGCCCCAGGGTGGGGGGCTACACCTTC.

The chain links TRBV7-7 to TRBJ2-2, with 10 bases that match TRBD2. The CDR3 has 17 residues. V shed 5 bases and J 2 bases; nucleotides not matched to a gene: 8. Germline values: CDR1 SSHAT, CDR2 FNYEAQ (reference sequence). The CDR3 sequence is CASSAGIAGGNTGELFF. CDR3 nucleotides: TGTGCCAGCAGCGCGGGAATAGCGGGAGGAAACACCGGGGAGCTGTTTTTT. Supplemented by reference TRBV7-7 and TRBJ2-2, the full variable domain reads GAGVSQSPRYKVTKRGQDVTLRCDPISSHATLYWYQQALGQGPEFLTYFNYEAQPDKSGLPSDRFSAERPEGSISTLTIQRTEQRDSAMYRCASSAGIAGGNTGELFFGEGSRLTVL.

This clone was seen only a few times. The chain is built from TRBV5-1 and TRBJ1-6, with no clear D. Germline V CDR1 and CDR2: SGHRS, YFSETQ. This CDR3 spans 16 amino acids. V lost 0 bases to trimming and J lost 4 bases, with 11 bases between them. CDR3 sequence reads: CASSLAGARYNSPLHF. CDR3 DNA sequence: TGCGCCAGCAGCTTGGCTGGAGCCCGTTATAATTCACCCCTCCACTTT.

CDR3 residues: CASSSLTAVSNQPQHF. As DNA, the CDR3 is TGTGCCAGCAGTAGTCTCACAGCAGTTAGCAATCAGCCCCAGCATTTT. The chain joins TRBV28 to TRBJ1-5; D unresolved. From germline, CDR1 is MDHEN and CDR2 SYDVKM. V lost 5 bases and J 0 bases, leaving 14 bases between the germline ends. The CDR3 sequence is 16 residues long.

The genes are TRBV29-1 and TRBJ1-1; a possible D gene is TRBD1 (5 bases). This CDR3 has 12 residues. Trimming left V 1 base short and J 10 bases short, with 13 bases between. Germline-derived CDR1 and CDR2 are SQVTM and ANQGSEA. CDR3 loop: CSVEGTGGGAFF. The CDR3 DNA reads as TGCAGCGTTGAAGGAACGGGGGGTGGAGCTTTCTTT.